This TCR beta chain was documented in a study of response to subunit inactivated influenza vaccine. Whole-study results and caveats: Each seasonal influenza vaccination, the authors suggested, recruits few new T cells.

CDR1 is SGHVS and CDR2 is FQNEAQ in the germline V gene. This CDR3 is 14 amino acids long. V shed 4 bases, J shed 4 bases, and the junction held 6 bases outside the gene matches. Points on this clonotype: Its antigen is as yet unknown.

TCRdb re-called the RT-PCR reads through MiXCR, storing one row per CDR3 protein. The data hold more than 450,000 distinct CDR3 sequences, with about 11% observed a single time. V and J are TRBV7-8 and TRBJ2-7; 8 bases are shared with TRBD1. The sequencing here drew on PBMCs from blood, taken on the day of vaccination. The sequence derives from a man between 50 and 59 years old who received an inactivated influenza vaccine. Written as DNA, the CDR3 is TGTGCCAGCAGCTCCTGGACAGGGAAGTACGAGCAGTACTTC. Protein sequence: CASSSWTGKYEQYF.